This TCR beta chain stems from a study of blood T cell repertoires in COVID-19. Study-level information: Sites in the United States, Italy and Spain provided acute and convalescent COVID-19 samples. Sources were T cells, B-cell-depleted T cells, or PBMCs; the material itself was cDNA or gDNA.

In the original processing: Estimation of nucleated cell counts was performed using reference gene primer amplification. The data were produced by immunoSEQ multiplex PCR, yet TCRdb's version contains in-frame clones alone and is incomplete. That table is the source of V, J and clone size, and D and trimming were worked out from the DNA. The sample contains some 150,000 clones, around 87% of which appear only once. The V end lost 8 bases, the J end lost 9 bases, and 11 bases lay between the germline ends. This CDR3 spans 11 amino acids. The receptor comes from a woman aged 55-69 years with active or convalescent COVID-19. This chain connects TRBV12-3 or TRBV12-4 to TRBJ2-1; possible D gene TRBD1, 6 bases. The sample consisted of peripheral blood. The CDR3 loop is CASATGSEQFF. The CDR3 nucleotides read TGTGCCAGCGCAACAGGGTCTGAGCAGTTCTTC.